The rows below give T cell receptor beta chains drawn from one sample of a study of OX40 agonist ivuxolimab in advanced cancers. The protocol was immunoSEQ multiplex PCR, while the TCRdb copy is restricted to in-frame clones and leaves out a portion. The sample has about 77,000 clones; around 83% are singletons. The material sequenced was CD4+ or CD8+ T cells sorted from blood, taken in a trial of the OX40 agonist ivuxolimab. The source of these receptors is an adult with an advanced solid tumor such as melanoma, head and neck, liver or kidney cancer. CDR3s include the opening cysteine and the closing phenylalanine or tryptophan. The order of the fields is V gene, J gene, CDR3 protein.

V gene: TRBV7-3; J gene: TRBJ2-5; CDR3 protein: CASSPVAGGMETQYF
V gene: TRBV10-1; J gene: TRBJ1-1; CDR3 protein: CASSESGRFEAFF
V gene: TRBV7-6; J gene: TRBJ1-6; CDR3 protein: CASSIRTGYSPLHF
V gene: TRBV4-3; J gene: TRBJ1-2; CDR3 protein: CASSPRGAAGGYTF
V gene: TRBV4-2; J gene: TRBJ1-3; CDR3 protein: CASSDRGFNTIYF
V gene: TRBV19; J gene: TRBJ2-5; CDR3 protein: CASSEAGTGVETQYF
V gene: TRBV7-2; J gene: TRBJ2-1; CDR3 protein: CASSPEQFF
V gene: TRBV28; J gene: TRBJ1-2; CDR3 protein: CASGSRVEGYTF
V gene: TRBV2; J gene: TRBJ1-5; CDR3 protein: CASRRPNQPQHF
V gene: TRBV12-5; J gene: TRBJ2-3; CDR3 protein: CASGSGTGVTDTQYF
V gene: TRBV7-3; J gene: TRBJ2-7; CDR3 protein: CASSFPWAEIHDEQYF
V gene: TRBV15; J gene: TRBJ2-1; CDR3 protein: CATSQGASGYNEQFF
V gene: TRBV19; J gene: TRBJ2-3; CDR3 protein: CASSASATDTQYF
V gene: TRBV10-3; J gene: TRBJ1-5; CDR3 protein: CAISERGRGQPQHF
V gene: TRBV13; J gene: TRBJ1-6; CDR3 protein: CASSFVGPSPLHF
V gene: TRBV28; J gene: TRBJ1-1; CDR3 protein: CASTGRLNTEAFF
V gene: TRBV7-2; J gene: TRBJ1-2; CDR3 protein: CASSLEDRGGYGYTF
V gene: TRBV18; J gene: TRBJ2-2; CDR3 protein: CASSPSDGELFF
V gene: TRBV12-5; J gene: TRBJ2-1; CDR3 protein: CASGLVTSRGFNEQFF
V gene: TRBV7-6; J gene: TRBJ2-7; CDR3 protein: CASSAPGQGSYEQYF
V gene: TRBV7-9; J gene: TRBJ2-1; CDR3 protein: CASSPLRADRGLYNEQFF
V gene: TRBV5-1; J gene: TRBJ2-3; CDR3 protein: CASSPPRDRGVNTQYF
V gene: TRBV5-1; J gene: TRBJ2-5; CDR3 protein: CASFSVPGGPETQYF
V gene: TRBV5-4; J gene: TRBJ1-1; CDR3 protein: CASSLGRENTEAFF
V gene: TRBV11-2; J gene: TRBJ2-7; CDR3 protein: CASTSGVEQYF
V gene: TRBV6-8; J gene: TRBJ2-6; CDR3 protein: CASSIPRSRANVLTF
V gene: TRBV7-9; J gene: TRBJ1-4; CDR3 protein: CASSFLQNEKLFF
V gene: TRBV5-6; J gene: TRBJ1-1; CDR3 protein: CASSEQGMNTEAFF
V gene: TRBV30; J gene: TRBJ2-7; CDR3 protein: CAWSGGLGAYEQYF
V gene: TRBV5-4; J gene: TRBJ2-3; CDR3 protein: CASALDRFPTDTQYF
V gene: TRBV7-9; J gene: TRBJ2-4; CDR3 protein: CASSLGGSAGIKNIQYF
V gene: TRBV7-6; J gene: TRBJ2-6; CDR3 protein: CASSLMSSGANVLTF
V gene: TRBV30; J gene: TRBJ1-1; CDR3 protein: CAWIGRGLAIEAFF
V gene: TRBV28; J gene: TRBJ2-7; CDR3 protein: CASSLGGLAGREQYF
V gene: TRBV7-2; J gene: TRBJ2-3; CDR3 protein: CASIYSGGAGADTQYF
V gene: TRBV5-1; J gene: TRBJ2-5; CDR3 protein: CASSLAGPRSETQYF
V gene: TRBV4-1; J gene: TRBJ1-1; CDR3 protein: CASSLGAPGTEAFF
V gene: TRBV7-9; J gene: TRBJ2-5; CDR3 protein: CASSLRELLETQYF
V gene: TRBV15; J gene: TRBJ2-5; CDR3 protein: CATSSIRTSWVQETQYF
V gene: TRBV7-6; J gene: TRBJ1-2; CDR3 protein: CASSLGDRGSGYTF
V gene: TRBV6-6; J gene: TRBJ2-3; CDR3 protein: CASSYSPQRGTDTQYF
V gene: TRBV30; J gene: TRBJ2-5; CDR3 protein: CAWSVLAGGETQYF
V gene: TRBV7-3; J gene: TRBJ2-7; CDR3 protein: CASSLGAGTSGTF
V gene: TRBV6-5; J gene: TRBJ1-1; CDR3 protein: CAISRERDTEAFF
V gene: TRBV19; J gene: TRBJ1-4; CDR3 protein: CATRGKIRDEKLFF
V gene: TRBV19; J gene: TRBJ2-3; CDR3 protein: CASRPRGGTDTQYF
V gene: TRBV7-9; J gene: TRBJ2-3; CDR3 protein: CASSLVPWQPISTDTQYF
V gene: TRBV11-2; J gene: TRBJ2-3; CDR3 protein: CASSLDREDTQYF
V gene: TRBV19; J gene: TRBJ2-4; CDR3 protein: CASSVVAKNIQYF
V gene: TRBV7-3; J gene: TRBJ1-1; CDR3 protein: CASSKEGGGTEAFF